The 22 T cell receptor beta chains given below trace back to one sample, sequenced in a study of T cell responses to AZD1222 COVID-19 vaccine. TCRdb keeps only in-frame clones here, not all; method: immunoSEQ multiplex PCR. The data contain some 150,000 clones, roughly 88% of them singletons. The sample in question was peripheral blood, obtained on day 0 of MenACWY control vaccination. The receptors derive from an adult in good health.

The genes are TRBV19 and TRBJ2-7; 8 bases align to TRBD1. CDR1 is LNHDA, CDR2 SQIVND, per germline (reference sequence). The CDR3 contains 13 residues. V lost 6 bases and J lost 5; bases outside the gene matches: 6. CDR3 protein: CASSLDRGDEQYF. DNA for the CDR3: TGTGCCAGTAGCCTCGACAGGGGCGACGAGCAGTACTTC. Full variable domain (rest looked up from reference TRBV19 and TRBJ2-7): DGGITQSPKYLFRKEGQNVTLSCEQNLNHDAMYWYRQDPGQGLRLIYYSQIVNDFQKGDIAEGYSVSREKKESFPLTVTSAQKNPTAFYLCASSLDRGDEQYFGPGTRLTVT.

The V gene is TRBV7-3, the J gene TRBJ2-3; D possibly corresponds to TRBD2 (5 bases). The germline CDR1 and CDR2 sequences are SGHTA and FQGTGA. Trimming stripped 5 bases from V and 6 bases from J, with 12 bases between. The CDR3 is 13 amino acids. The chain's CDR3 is CASSPPLEDTQYF. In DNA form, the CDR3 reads TGTGCCAGCAGCCCCCCACTAGAGGATACGCAGTATTTT.

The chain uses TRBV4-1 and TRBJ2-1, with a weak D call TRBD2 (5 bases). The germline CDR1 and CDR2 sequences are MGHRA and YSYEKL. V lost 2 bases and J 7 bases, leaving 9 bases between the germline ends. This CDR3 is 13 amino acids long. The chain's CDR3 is CASSQLTGNEQFF. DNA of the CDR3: TGCGCCAGCAGCCAACTAACGGGGAATGAGCAGTTCTTC.

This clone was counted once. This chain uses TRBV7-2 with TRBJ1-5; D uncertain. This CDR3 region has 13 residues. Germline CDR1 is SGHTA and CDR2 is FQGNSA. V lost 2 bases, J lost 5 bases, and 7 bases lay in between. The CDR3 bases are TGTGCCAGCAGCTTAATCCGGGATCAGCCCCAGCATTTT. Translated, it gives CASSLIRDQPQHF.

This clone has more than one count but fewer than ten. CDR3 coding DNA: TGTGCCAGCAGCCAAGGGGGGCTGGAAGCTTTCTTT. This codes for CASSQGGLEAFF. This sequence joins TRBV3-1 (or the pseudogene TRBV3-2) and TRBJ1-1, with D perhaps matching TRBD1 (6 bases). V lost 1 base and J lost 8, with 8 bases in between. Germline lookup yields CDR1 LGHDT and CDR2 YNNKEL (reference sequence). The CDR3 is 12 residues long.

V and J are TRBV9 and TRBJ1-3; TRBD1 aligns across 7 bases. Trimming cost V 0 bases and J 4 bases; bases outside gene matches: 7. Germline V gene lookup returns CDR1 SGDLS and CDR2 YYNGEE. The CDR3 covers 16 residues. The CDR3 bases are TGTGCCAGCAGCGTAGATCCAGGGGGGAGAGGAAACACCATATATTTT. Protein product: CASSVDPGGRGNTIYF.

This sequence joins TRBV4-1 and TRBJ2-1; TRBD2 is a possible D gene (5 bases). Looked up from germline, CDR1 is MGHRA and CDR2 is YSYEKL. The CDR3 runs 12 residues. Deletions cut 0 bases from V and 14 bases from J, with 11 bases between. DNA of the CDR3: TGCGCCAGCAGCCAAGAGGAGGTGGGGAAGTTCTTC. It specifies CASSQEEVGKFF.

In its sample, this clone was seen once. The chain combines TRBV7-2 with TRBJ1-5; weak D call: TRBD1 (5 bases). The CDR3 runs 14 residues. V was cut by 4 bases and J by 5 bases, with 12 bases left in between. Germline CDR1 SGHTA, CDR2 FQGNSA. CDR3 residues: CASSSDGAYQPQHF. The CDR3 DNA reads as TGTGCCAGCAGCTCCGACGGGGCATATCAGCCCCAGCATTTT.

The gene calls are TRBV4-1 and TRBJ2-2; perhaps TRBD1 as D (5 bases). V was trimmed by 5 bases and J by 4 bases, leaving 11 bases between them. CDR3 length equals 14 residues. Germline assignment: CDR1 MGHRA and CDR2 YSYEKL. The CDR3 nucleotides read TGCGCCAGCAGCTTAAGGGGCAGCACCGGGGAGCTGTTTTTT. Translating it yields CASSLRGSTGELFF.

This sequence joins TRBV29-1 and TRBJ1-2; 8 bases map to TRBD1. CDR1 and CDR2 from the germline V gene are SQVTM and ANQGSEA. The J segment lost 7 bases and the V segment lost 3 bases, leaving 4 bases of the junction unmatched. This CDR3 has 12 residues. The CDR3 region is CSVERTGSGYTF. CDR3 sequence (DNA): TGCAGCGTTGAGCGGACAGGGTCTGGCTACACCTTC.

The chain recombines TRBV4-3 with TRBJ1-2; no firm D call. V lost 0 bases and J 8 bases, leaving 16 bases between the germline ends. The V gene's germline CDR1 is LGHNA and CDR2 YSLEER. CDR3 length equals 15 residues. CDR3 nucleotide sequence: TGCGCCAGCAGCCAAGATTGGACGGGAGCAAGGGGCTACACCTTC. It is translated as CASSQDWTGARGYTF.

The CDR3 DNA follows: TGTGCCTGGAGAGAGACAGGGGATGGCTACACCTTC. Protein sequence: CAWRETGDGYTF. The J gene is TRBJ1-2, the V gene TRBV30; 8 bases fit TRBD1. With 3 bases clipped from V and 6 bases from J, the junction kept 3 bases outside the gene matches. The V gene's germline CDR1 is GTSNPN and CDR2 SVGIG (reference sequence). This CDR3 comprises 12 residues.

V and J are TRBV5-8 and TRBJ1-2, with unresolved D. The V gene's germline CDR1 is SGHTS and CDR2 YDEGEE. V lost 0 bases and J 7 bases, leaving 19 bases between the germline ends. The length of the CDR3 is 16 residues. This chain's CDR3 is CASSLGSLSVEGGYTF. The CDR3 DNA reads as TGTGCCAGCAGCTTGGGAAGCCTCAGCGTTGAGGGTGGCTACACCTTC.

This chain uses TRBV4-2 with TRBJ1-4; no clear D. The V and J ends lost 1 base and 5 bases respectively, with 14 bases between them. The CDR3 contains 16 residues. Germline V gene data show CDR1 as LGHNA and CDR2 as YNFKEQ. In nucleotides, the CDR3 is TGTGCCAGCAGCCAAGCGCCCCGAGCCTCGAATGAAAAACTGTTTTTT. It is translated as CASSQAPRASNEKLFF.

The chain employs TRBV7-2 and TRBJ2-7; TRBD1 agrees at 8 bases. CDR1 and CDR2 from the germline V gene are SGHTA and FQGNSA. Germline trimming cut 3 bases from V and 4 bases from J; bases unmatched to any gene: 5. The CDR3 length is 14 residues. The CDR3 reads CASSFGTGEYEQYF. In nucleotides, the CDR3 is TGTGCCAGCAGCTTTGGGACAGGAGAGTACGAGCAGTACTTC.

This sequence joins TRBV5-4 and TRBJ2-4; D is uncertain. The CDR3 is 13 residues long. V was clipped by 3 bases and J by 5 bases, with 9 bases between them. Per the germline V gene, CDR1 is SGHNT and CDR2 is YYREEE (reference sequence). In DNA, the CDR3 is TGTGCCAGCAGCTCCGGGCACCAAAACATTCAGTACTTC. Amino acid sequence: CASSSGHQNIQYF.

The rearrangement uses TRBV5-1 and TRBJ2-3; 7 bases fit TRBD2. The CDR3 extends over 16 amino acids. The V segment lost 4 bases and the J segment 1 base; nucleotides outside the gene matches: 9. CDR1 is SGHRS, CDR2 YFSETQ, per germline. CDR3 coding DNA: TGCGCCAGCAGCCCCCTGGTGGGGGGGGGCACAGATACGCAGTATTTT. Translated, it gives CASSPLVGGGTDTQYF.

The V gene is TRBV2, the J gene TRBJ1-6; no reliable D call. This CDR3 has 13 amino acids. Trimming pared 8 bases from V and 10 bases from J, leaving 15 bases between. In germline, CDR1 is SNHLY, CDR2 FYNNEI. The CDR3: CASGKDFGSPLHF. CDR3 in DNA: TGTGCCAGCGGAAAGGATTTTGGATCACCCCTCCACTTT.

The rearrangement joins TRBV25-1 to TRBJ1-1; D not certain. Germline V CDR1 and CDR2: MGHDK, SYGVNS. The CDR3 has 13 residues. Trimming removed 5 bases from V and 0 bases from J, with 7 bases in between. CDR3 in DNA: TGTGCCAGCAGTACAGATATGAACACTGAAGCTTTCTTT. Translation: CASSTDMNTEAFF.

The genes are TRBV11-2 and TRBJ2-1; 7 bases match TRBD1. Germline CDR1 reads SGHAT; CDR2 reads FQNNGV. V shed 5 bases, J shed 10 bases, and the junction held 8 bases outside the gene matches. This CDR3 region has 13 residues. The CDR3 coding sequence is TGTGCCAGCAGCCCAACCCCGGACAGGGAGCAGTTCTTC. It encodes CASSPTPDREQFF.

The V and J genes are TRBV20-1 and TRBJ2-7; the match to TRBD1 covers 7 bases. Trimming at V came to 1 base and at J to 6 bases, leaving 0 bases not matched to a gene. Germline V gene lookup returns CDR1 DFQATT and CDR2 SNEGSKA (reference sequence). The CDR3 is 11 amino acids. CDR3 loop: CSARGTGEQYF. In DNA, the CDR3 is TGCAGTGCTAGAGGGACAGGCGAGCAGTACTTC.

CDR3 protein: CASSQVAGLARETQYF. The CDR3 DNA follows: TGTGCCAGCAGCCAAGTAGCGGGACTAGCGAGAGAGACCCAGTACTTC. The genes are TRBV3-1 (or the pseudogene TRBV3-2) and TRBJ2-5; 10 nucleotides agree with TRBD2. Germline V lookup: CDR1 LGHDT, CDR2 YNNKEL (reference sequence). The V and J ends lost 1 base and 4 bases, in that order; junction bases with no gene match: 6. There are 16 residues in the CDR3.